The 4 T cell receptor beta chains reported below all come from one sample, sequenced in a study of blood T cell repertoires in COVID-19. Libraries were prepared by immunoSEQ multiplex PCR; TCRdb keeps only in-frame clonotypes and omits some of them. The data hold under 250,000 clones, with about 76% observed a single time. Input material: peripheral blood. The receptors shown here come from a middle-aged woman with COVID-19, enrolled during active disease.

The CDR3 sequence is CASSFGGSDTEAFF. The CDR3 DNA is TGTGCCAGCAGCTTCGGGGGGTCCGACACTGAAGCTTTCTTT. The V call is TRBV7-9, the J call TRBJ1-1, with a possible D match to TRBD1 (5 bases). Trimming pared 3 bases from V and 3 bases from J, leaving 11 bases between. The CDR3 contains 14 residues. Germline CDR1 SEHNR, CDR2 FQNEAQ (reference sequence).

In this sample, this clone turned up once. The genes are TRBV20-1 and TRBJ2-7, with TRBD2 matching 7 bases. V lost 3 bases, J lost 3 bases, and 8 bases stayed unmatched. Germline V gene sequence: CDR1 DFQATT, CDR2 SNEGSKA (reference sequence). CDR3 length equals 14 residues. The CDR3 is CSASMAGAIYEQYF. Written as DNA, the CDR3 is TGCAGTGCTAGTATGGCGGGAGCTATCTACGAGCAGTACTTC.

The CDR3 DNA is TGTGCCAGCAGCCCCTTGGTCGGGGATAACTATGGCTACACCTTC. It codes for CASSPLVGDNYGYTF. The chain couples TRBV3-1 (or the pseudogene TRBV3-2) to TRBJ1-2; D uncertain. Looked up from germline, CDR1 is LGHDT and CDR2 is YNNKEL (reference sequence). The V end lost 4 bases, the J end lost 1 base, and 13 bases lay between the germline ends. The CDR3 is 15 residues long.

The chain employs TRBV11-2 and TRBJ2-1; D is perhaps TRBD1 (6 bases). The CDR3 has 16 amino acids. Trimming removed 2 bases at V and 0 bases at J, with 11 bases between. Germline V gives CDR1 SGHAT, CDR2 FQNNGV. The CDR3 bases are TGTGCCAGCAGCTTACTGGGGGCGGGCTCCTACAATGAGCAGTTCTTC. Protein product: CASSLLGAGSYNEQFF.